This is a list of T cell receptor beta chains from one sample in a study of control samples from healthy donors and cancer patients. Libraries were prepared by immunoSEQ multiplex PCR; TCRdb keeps only in-frame clonotypes and omits some of them. This table has roughly 120,000 clones, 85% to 90% appearing once. Material for sequencing was PBMCs. The receptors were gathered from a woman aged 45-59 years with colorectal cancer. CDR3s include the opening cysteine and the closing phenylalanine or tryptophan. The D gene is left open where the match is weak. Size is omitted from some rows. Given values are once, few, many or a class for expanded clones.

j_gene | len | d_gene | abundance | v_gene | CDR3aa
TRBJ2-2 | 16 | TRBD2 | - | TRBV5-6 | CASSLVYGGAPGELFF
TRBJ2-7 | 13 | - | - | TRBV4-1 | CASSHRTAYEQYF
TRBJ1-2 | 16 | - | once | TRBV19 | CASSPTIFTMYYGYTF
TRBJ1-3 | 16 | - | - | TRBV2 | CASTRWGTMGGNTIYF
TRBJ1-4 | 12 | - | - | TRBV29-1 | CSVRMGDEKLFF
TRBJ1-2 | 12 | - | - | TRBV14 | CASSQAGYGYTF
TRBJ1-1 | 17 | - | few | TRBV3-1/TRBV3-2 | CASSLHHPGRMNAEAFF
TRBJ1-2 | 13 | - | - | TRBV3-1/TRBV3-2 | CASSQGQGYGYTF
TRBJ2-7 | 12 | - | - | TRBV3-1/TRBV3-2 | CASSQGGYEQYF
TRBJ1-2 | 13 | - | - | TRBV28 | CAGQGGTNYGYTF
TRBJ1-5 | 15 | TRBD1 | - | TRBV2 | CASSAGTGGRQPQHF
TRBJ2-2 | 16 | TRBD1 | - | TRBV28 | CASSLGGQINTGELFF
TRBJ1-5 | 14 | - | - | TRBV7-2 | CASSLVEGGQPQHF
TRBJ1-3 | 15 | - | - | TRBV7-2 | CASRTIAGSGNTIYF
TRBJ1-3 | 16 | - | - | TRBV7-6 | CASSWGPGAGGNTIYF
TRBJ2-1 | 14 | - | - | TRBV18 | CASSPLGQYNEQFF
TRBJ1-1 | 14 | - | - | TRBV7-3 | CASSAQMGDTEAFF
TRBJ1-2 | 14 | TRBD1 | - | TRBV10-3 | CAISRTGSNYGYTF
TRBJ1-5 | 15 | - | - | TRBV19 | CASSVRGSSNQPQHF
TRBJ1-4 | 15 | - | - | TRBV5-1 | CASSLAAGRQEKLFF
TRBJ1-4 | 14 | - | - | TRBV5-1 | CASSFRVESEKLFF
TRBJ1-1 | 16 | - | - | TRBV3-1/TRBV3-2 | CASSAERLRGGAEAFF
TRBJ1-2 | 15 | - | - | TRBV18 | CASSRTQGRGDGYTF
TRBJ2-1 | 12 | - | - | TRBV2 | CASSDGYNEQFF